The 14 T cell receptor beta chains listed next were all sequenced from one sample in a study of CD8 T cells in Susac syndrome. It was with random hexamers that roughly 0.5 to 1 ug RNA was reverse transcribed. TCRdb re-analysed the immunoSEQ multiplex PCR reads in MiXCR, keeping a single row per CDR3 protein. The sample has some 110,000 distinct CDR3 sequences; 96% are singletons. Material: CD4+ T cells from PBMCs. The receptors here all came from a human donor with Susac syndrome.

The CDR3 here is CSPGAGLGREQFF. The CDR3 nucleotides are TGCAGCCCCGGGGCGGGACTTGGACGTGAGCAGTTCTTC. The chain recombines TRBV29-1 with TRBJ2-1; a possible D gene is TRBD2 (6 bases). Germline V CDR1 and CDR2: SQVTM, ANQGSEA. This CDR3 has 13 amino acids. Trimming cost V 8 bases and J 9 bases, with 20 bases left between them.

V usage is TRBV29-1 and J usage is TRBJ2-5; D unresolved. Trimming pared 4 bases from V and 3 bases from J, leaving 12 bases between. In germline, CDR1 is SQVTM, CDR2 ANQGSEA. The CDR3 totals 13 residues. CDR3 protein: CSVGQIGKETQYF. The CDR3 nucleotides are TGCAGCGTTGGTCAGATTGGGAAAGAGACCCAGTACTTC.

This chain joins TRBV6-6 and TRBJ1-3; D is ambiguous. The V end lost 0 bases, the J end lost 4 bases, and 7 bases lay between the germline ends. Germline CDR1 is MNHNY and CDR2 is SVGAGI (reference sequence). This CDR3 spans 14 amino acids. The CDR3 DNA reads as TGTGCCAGCAGTTACTCGAAAATGGGAAACACCATATATTTT. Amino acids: CASSYSKMGNTIYF.

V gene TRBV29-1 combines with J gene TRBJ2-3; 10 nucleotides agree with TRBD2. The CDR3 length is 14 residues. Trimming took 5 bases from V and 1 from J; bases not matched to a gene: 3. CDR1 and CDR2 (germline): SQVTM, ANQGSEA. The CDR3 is CSVRGTSGTDTQYF. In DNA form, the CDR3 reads TGCAGCGTTCGTGGGACTAGCGGCACAGATACGCAGTATTTT.

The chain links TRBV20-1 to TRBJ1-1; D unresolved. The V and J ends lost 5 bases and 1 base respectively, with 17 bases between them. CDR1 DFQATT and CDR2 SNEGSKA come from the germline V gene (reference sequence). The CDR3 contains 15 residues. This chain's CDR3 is CSAGVSRWGNTEAFF. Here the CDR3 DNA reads TGCAGTGCTGGCGTGAGTCGATGGGGGAACACTGAAGCTTTCTTT.

The CDR3: CASSQEGIGRGSVAKYF. CDR3 DNA: TGCGCCAGCAGCCAAGAAGGTATTGGGAGGGGTTCTGTGGCAAAGTACTTC. The rearrangement joins TRBV4-1 to TRBJ2-7; 7 nucleotides match TRBD2. V dropped 0 bases and J dropped 11; count of bases not matched to a gene: 19. The CDR3 loop spans 17 amino acids. CDR1 and CDR2 from the germline V gene are MGHRA and YSYEKL.

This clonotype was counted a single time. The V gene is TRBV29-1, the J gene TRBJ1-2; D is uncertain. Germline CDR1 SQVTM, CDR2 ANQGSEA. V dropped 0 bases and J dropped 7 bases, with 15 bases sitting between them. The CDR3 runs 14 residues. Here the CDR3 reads CSVEDSLDGSGYTF. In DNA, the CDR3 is TGCAGCGTTGAAGATTCCCTGGATGGTAGTGGCTACACCTTC.

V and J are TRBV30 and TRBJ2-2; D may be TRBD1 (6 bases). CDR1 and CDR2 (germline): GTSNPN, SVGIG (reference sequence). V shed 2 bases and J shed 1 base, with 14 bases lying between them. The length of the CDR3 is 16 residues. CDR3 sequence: CAWSKDVRGNTGELFF. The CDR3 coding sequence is TGTGCCTGGAGTAAAGATGTCAGGGGGAACACCGGGGAGCTGTTTTTT.

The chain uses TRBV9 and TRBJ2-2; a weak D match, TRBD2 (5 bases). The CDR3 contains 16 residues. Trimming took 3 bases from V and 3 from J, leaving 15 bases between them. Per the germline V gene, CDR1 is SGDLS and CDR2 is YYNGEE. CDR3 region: CASSALRGLDTGELFF. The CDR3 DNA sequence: TGTGCCAGCAGCGCCTTGAGAGGGCTTGACACCGGGGAGCTGTTTTTT.

The CDR3 sequence is CASSYRGGAETQYF. The CDR3 DNA reads as TGTGCCAGCAGTTATCGCGGGGGGGCAGAGACCCAGTACTTC. This rearrangement joins TRBV6-5 to TRBJ2-5; 9 bases fit TRBD2. V gave up 3 bases and J gave up 4 bases; unmatched junction bases: 3. The CDR3 is 14 amino acids. The germline V gene has CDR1 MNHEY and CDR2 SVGAGI.

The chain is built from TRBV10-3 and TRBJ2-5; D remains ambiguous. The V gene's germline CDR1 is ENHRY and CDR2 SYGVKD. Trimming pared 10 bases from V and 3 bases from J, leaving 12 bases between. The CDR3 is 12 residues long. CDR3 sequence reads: CAKRAWKETQYF. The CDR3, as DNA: TGTGCCAAAAGAGCGTGGAAAGAGACCCAGTACTTC.

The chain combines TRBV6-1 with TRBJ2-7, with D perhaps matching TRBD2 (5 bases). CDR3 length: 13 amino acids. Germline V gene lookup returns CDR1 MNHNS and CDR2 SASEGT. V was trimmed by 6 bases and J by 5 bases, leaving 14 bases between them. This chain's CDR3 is CASSPPGMDEQYF. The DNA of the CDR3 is TGTGCCAGCAGCCCTCCGGGGATGGACGAGCAGTACTTC.

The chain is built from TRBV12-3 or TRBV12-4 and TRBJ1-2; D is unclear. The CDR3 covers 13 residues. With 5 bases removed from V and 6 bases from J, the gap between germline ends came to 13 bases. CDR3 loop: CASSPGPIDGYTF. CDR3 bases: TGTGCCAGCAGTCCAGGACCGATAGATGGCTACACCTTC.

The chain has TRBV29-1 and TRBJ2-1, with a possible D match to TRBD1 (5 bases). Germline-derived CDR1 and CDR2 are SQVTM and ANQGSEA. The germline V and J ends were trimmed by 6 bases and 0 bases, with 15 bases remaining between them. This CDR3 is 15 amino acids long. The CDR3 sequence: CSVREGAVSYNEQFF. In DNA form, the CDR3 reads TGCAGCGTGAGAGAAGGGGCCGTCTCCTACAATGAGCAGTTCTTC.